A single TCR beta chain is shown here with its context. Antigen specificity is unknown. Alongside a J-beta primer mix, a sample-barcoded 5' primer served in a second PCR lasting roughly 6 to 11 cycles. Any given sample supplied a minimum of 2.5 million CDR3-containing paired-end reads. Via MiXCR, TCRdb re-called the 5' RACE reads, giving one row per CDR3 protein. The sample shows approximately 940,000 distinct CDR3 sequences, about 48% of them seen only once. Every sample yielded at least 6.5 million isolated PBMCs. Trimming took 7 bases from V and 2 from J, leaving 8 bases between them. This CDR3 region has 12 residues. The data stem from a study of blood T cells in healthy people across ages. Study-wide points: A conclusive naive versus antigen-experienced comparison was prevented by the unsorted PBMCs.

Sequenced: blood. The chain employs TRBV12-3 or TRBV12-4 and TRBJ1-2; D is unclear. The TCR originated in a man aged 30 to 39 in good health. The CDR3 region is CASTQANYGYTF. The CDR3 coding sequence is TGTGCCAGCACCCAGGCGAACTATGGCTACACCTTC.